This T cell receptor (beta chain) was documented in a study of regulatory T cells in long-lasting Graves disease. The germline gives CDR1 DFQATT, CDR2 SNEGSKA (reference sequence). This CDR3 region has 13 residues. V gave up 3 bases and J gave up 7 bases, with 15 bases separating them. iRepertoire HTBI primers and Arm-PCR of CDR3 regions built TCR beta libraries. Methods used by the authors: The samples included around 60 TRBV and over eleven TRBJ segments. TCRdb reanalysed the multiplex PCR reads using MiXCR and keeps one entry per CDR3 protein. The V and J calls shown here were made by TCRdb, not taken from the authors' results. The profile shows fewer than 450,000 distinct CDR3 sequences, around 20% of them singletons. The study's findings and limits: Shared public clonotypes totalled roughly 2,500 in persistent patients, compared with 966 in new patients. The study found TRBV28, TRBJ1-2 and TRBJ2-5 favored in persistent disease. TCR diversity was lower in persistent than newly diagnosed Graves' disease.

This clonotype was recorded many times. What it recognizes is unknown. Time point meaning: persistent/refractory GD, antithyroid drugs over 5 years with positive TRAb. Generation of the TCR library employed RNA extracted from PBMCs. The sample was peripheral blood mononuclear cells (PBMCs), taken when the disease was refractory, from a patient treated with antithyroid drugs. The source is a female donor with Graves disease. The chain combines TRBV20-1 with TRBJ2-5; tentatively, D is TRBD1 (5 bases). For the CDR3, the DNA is TGCAGTGCTAGGGGGCAGGTTATGGTGACCCAGTACTTC. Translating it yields CSARGQVMVTQYF.